This T cell receptor (beta chain) was captured by sequencing in a study of monozygotic twins with inflammatory bowel disease. TCRdb reprocessed the 5' RACE reads, with one entry per CDR3 protein and no DNA. This repertoire includes more than 85,000 distinct CDR3 sequences. The receptor was isolated from a human donor with ulcerative colitis or Crohn's disease, or a healthy co-twin of an affected twin (not recorded which). The sample comprised blood.

The CDR3 sequence is CASSLVGGPTGELFF. The V call is TRBV11-2, the J call TRBJ2-2; there is no DNA to check the TCRdb D call of TRBD1. The germline V gene encodes CDR1 SGHAT and CDR2 FQNNGV. The CDR3 extends over 15 amino acids.